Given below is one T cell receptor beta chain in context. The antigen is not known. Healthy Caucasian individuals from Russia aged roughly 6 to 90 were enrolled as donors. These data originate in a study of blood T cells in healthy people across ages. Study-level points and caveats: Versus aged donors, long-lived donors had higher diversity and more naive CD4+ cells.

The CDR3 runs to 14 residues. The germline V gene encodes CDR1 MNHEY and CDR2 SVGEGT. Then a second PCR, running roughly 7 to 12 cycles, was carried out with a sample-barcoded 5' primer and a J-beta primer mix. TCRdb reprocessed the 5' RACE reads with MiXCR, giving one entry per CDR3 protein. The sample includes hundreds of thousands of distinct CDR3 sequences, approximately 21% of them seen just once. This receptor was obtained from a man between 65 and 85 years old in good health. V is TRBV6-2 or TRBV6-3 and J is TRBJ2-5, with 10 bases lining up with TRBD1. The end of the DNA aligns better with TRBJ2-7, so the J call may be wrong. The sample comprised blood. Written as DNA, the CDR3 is TGTGCCAGTACAAAGCGGGACAGGGGCTACGAGCAGTACTTC. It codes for CASTKRDRGYEQYF.